The 22 T cell receptor beta chains listed next were all sequenced from one sample in a study of blood T cell repertoires in COVID-19. Assay used: immunoSEQ multiplex PCR; TCRdb lists only in-frame clones, some missing. Of about 120,000 clones detected, 65% to 90% appear once; the ten largest clones hold around 10%. Specimen: peripheral blood. The source is a human donor in a cohort sampled during active COVID-19.

The chain combines TRBV9 with TRBJ2-7; maybe TRBD1 (6 bases). The CDR3 consists of 15 residues. CDR1 is SGDLS, CDR2 YYNGEE, per germline. The ends were cut back, 1 base at V and 0 bases at J, with 11 bases in the middle. CDR3 region: CASSVKPDSSYEQYF. Here the CDR3 DNA reads TGTGCCAGCAGCGTAAAGCCGGACAGCTCCTACGAGCAGTACTTC.

This clone showed up just once. V gene TRBV5-1 combines with J gene TRBJ2-3; 15 nucleotides agree with TRBD2. The CDR3 extends over 15 amino acids. Trimming cost V 3 bases and J 6 bases; bases outside gene matches: 2. In germline, CDR1 is SGHRS, CDR2 YFSETQ. The CDR3 nucleotides are TGCGCCAGCAGCTGGACTAGCGGGGGGGCGGATACGCAGTATTTT. It yields the protein CASSWTSGGADTQYF.

The chain has TRBV28 and TRBJ2-7, with 7 bases lining up with TRBD2. This CDR3 comprises 15 residues. With V trimmed by 7 bases and J by 1 base, 10 bases remained unmatched. Per germline, CDR1 MDHEN and CDR2 SYDVKM. Written as DNA, the CDR3 is TGTGCCAGCAATACAGCGGGGCTAGGTTCCTACGAGCAGTACTTC. This codes for CASNTAGLGSYEQYF.

The chain combines TRBV6-5 with TRBJ1-2; D possibly corresponds to TRBD1 (5 bases). This CDR3 has 13 residues. Germline V gene data show CDR1 as MNHEY and CDR2 as SVGAGI. Deletions cut 10 bases from V and 1 base from J, with 13 bases between. CDR3 residues: CATLTVRNYGYTF. The CDR3 DNA reads TGTGCCACCTTGACAGTACGTAACTATGGCTACACCTTC.

The V gene is TRBV18, the J gene TRBJ1-1; a possible D gene is TRBD1 (5 bases). The CDR3 consists of 15 residues. V lost 3 bases and J lost 5, with 16 bases in between. Per the germline V gene, CDR1 is KGHSH and CDR2 is LQKENI. CDR3 residues: CASSPESGARTEAFF. The CDR3 DNA is TGTGCCAGCTCACCGGAGAGTGGGGCCAGGACTGAAGCTTTCTTT.

V and J are TRBV5-1 and TRBJ1-2; 11 bases fit TRBD1. J was trimmed by 5 bases and V by 4 bases; bases with no gene match: 4. Germline assignment: CDR1 SGHRS and CDR2 YFSETQ. The CDR3 spans 14 residues. CDR3 sequence: CASSRDRGLYGYTF. Written as DNA, the CDR3 is TGCGCCAGCAGCCGGGACAGGGGGTTGTATGGCTACACCTTC.

V is TRBV10-3 and J is TRBJ2-7; TRBD2 matches 10 bases. V gave up 7 bases and J gave up 5 bases; unmatched junction bases: 11. The CDR3 extends over 15 amino acids. The germline V gene has CDR1 ENHRY and CDR2 SYGVKD. The CDR3 protein is CAIKGGSGGLNEQYF. The DNA for the CDR3 is TGTGCCATCAAGGGGGGTAGCGGGGGGTTAAACGAGCAGTACTTC.

This clone has a handful of counts. The V and J genes are TRBV2 and TRBJ2-7; D is ambiguous. V was clipped by 6 bases and J by 6 bases, with 12 bases between them. Looked up from germline, CDR1 is SNHLY and CDR2 is FYNNEI. The CDR3 has 12 amino acids. The CDR3 nucleotides are TGTGCCAGCAGCCTCGAGTTCCGCGAGCAGTACTTC. The encoded protein is CASSLEFREQYF.

In the case of this clone: A junction end diverges from the germline sequence, so it may reflect a read error. The chain links TRBV2 to TRBJ1-4, with TRBD1 matching over 8 bases. CDR1 and CDR2 (germline): SNHLY, FYNNEI. The CDR3 loop spans 16 amino acids. The CDR3 spells CASREGTGPSREKLFF. Here the CDR3 DNA reads TGTGCCAGCAGAGAAGGGACAGGCCCTTCCCGAGAAAAACTGTTTTTT. The full variable domain, in which reference TRBV2 and TRBJ1-4 provide the parts outside the CDR3, is EPEVTQTPSHQVTQMGQEVILRCVPISNHLYFYWYRQILGQKVEFLVSFYNNEISEKSEIFDDQFSVERPDGSNFTLKIRSTKLEDSAMYFCASREGTGPSREKLFFGSGTQLSVL.

This chain links TRBV3-1 (or the pseudogene TRBV3-2) with TRBJ2-5; weak D call: TRBD2 (5 bases). Germline loops: CDR1 LGHDT, CDR2 YNNKEL (reference sequence). V was pared by 1 base and J by 4 bases, with 10 bases between. CDR3 length: 14 amino acids. The CDR3, as DNA: TGTGCCAGCAGCCAAGGACACGGAGGAGAGACCCAGTACTTC. This codes for CASSQGHGGETQYF.

The chain combines TRBV28 with TRBJ1-6, with D possibly being TRBD1 (5 bases). Per germline, CDR1 MDHEN and CDR2 SYDVKM. The CDR3 runs to 15 residues. V lost 3 bases to trimming and J lost 5 bases, with 11 bases between them. The CDR3 protein is CASSFQGSNNSPLHF. The CDR3 nucleotides are TGTGCCAGCAGTTTCCAGGGATCGAATAATTCACCCCTCCACTTT.

The chain employs TRBV10-1 and TRBJ2-2; TRBD2 agrees at 12 bases. CDR3 length: 15 amino acids. CDR1 is WNHNN and CDR2 is SYGVQD in the germline V gene (reference sequence). The junction had 6 bases not matched to a gene; V was cut back by 6 bases and J by 7 bases. CDR3 nucleotide sequence: TGCGCCAGCAGCTGGACTAGCGGGAACCACGGGGAGCTGTTTTTT. Protein sequence: CASSWTSGNHGELFF.

The chain joins TRBV10-1 to TRBJ2-3; 9 bases are a match to TRBD2. The ends lost 4 bases at V and 13 bases at J; junction bases unmatched: 18. This CDR3 contains 16 residues. The germline V gene encodes CDR1 WNHNN and CDR2 SYGVQD (reference sequence). The CDR3: CASSGDGSGGRAMEYF. CDR3 DNA sequence: TGCGCCAGCAGTGGTGACGGTAGCGGGGGCCGCGCAATGGAGTATTTT.

In DNA, the CDR3 is TGTGCCAGCAGCGGGGACAGGGTCGGCTACACCTTC. It translates to CASSGDRVGYTF. This rearrangement joins TRBV9 to TRBJ1-2, with 9 bases that match TRBD1. Looked up from germline, CDR1 is SGDLS and CDR2 is YYNGEE. V lost 3 bases to trimming and J lost 8 bases; unmatched junction nucleotides: 2. There are 12 residues in the CDR3.

This clone was recorded a few times. This chain uses TRBV6-2 or TRBV6-3 with TRBJ2-6, with D perhaps TRBD1 (6 bases). CDR1 and CDR2 from the germline V gene are MNHEY and SVGEGT. The CDR3 contains 15 residues. V was trimmed by 5 bases and J by 2 bases, leaving 10 bases between them. Written as DNA, the CDR3 is TGTGCCAGCAGTACAGGGAGCGCTGGGGCCAACGTCCTGACTTTC. Translation gives CASSTGSAGANVLTF.

The V and J genes are TRBV18 and TRBJ1-5; 12 bases agree with TRBD1. After removal of 4 bases from V and 7 bases from J, the junction contained 8 bases not matched to a gene. Per germline, CDR1 KGHSH and CDR2 LQKENI. The CDR3 loop spans 16 amino acids. This CDR3 reads CASSLTGTGGEQPQHF. The DNA for the CDR3 is TGTGCCAGCTCACTTACCGGGACAGGGGGCGAACAGCCCCAGCATTTT.

This rearrangement joins TRBV10-1 to TRBJ2-1; possible D gene TRBD2, 6 bases. Germline lookup yields CDR1 WNHNN and CDR2 SYGVQD (reference sequence). Trimming took off 4 bases at V and 2 bases at J, with 9 bases between the two ends. This CDR3 region has 14 residues. CDR3 bases: TGCGCCAGCAGTGCCCCGGGGGCCTACAATGAGCAGTTCTTC. Its protein product is CASSAPGAYNEQFF.

V is TRBV5-4 and J is TRBJ2-7; D possibly corresponds to TRBD2 (7 bases). Trimming took 3 bases from V and 0 from J, leaving 13 bases between them. Germline CDR1 and CDR2: SGHNT and YYREEE (reference sequence). The CDR3 has 15 amino acids. The CDR3 DNA sequence: TGTGCCAGCAGCTCTCCCGGGGGGCTCTCCTACGAGCAGTACTTC. Its translation is CASSSPGGLSYEQYF.

The chain has TRBV29-1 and TRBJ2-2, with a weak D call TRBD2 (5 bases). V was cut by 6 bases and J by 6 bases, with 8 bases left in between. CDR3 size: 11 residues. Per germline, CDR1 SQVTM and CDR2 ANQGSEA. This chain's CDR3 is CSVGDPGELFF. The CDR3, as DNA: TGCAGCGTCGGGGATCCCGGGGAGCTGTTTTTT.

The chain is built from TRBV7-2 and TRBJ1-1; 9 nucleotides line up with TRBD1. The junction had 10 bases not matched to a gene; V was cut back by 4 bases and J by 4 bases. The CDR3 extends over 16 amino acids. From germline, CDR1 is SGHTA and CDR2 FQGNSA. CDR3 nucleotides: TGTGCCAGCAGCTCGGGGCTCAACAGGGGGCGCACTGAAGCTTTCTTT. This gives the protein CASSSGLNRGRTEAFF.

The rearrangement links TRBV5-1 to TRBJ2-6; D uncertain. The CDR3 length is 14 residues. Germline V gene sequence: CDR1 SGHRS, CDR2 YFSETQ. V gave up 4 bases and J gave up 0 bases, with 5 bases separating them. Here the CDR3 reads CASSPTSGANVLTF. The CDR3 DNA reads as TGCGCCAGCAGCCCTACCTCTGGGGCCAACGTCCTGACTTTC.

The V call is TRBV5-6, the J call TRBJ2-5, with 7 bases lining up with TRBD2. Germline CDR1 and CDR2: SGHDT and YYEEEE. This CDR3 region has 16 residues. V was pared by 4 bases and J by 3 bases, with 12 bases of the junction left unmatched. CDR3 region: CASSPSLGLAEETQYF. CDR3 DNA sequence: TGTGCCAGCAGCCCAAGCCTCGGCCTAGCGGAAGAGACCCAGTACTTC.